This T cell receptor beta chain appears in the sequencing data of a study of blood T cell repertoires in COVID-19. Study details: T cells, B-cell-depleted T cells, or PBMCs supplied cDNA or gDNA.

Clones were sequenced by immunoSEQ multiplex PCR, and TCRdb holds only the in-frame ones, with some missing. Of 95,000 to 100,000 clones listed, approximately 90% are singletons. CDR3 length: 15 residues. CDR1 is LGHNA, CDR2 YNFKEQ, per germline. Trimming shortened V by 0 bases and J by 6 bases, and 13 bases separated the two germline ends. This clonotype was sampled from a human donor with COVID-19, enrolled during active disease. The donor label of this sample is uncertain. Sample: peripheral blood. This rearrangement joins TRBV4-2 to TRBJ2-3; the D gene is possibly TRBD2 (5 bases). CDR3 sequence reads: CASSQDREWVDTQYF. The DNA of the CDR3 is TGTGCCAGCAGCCAAGATAGGGAGTGGGTGGATACGCAGTATTTT.